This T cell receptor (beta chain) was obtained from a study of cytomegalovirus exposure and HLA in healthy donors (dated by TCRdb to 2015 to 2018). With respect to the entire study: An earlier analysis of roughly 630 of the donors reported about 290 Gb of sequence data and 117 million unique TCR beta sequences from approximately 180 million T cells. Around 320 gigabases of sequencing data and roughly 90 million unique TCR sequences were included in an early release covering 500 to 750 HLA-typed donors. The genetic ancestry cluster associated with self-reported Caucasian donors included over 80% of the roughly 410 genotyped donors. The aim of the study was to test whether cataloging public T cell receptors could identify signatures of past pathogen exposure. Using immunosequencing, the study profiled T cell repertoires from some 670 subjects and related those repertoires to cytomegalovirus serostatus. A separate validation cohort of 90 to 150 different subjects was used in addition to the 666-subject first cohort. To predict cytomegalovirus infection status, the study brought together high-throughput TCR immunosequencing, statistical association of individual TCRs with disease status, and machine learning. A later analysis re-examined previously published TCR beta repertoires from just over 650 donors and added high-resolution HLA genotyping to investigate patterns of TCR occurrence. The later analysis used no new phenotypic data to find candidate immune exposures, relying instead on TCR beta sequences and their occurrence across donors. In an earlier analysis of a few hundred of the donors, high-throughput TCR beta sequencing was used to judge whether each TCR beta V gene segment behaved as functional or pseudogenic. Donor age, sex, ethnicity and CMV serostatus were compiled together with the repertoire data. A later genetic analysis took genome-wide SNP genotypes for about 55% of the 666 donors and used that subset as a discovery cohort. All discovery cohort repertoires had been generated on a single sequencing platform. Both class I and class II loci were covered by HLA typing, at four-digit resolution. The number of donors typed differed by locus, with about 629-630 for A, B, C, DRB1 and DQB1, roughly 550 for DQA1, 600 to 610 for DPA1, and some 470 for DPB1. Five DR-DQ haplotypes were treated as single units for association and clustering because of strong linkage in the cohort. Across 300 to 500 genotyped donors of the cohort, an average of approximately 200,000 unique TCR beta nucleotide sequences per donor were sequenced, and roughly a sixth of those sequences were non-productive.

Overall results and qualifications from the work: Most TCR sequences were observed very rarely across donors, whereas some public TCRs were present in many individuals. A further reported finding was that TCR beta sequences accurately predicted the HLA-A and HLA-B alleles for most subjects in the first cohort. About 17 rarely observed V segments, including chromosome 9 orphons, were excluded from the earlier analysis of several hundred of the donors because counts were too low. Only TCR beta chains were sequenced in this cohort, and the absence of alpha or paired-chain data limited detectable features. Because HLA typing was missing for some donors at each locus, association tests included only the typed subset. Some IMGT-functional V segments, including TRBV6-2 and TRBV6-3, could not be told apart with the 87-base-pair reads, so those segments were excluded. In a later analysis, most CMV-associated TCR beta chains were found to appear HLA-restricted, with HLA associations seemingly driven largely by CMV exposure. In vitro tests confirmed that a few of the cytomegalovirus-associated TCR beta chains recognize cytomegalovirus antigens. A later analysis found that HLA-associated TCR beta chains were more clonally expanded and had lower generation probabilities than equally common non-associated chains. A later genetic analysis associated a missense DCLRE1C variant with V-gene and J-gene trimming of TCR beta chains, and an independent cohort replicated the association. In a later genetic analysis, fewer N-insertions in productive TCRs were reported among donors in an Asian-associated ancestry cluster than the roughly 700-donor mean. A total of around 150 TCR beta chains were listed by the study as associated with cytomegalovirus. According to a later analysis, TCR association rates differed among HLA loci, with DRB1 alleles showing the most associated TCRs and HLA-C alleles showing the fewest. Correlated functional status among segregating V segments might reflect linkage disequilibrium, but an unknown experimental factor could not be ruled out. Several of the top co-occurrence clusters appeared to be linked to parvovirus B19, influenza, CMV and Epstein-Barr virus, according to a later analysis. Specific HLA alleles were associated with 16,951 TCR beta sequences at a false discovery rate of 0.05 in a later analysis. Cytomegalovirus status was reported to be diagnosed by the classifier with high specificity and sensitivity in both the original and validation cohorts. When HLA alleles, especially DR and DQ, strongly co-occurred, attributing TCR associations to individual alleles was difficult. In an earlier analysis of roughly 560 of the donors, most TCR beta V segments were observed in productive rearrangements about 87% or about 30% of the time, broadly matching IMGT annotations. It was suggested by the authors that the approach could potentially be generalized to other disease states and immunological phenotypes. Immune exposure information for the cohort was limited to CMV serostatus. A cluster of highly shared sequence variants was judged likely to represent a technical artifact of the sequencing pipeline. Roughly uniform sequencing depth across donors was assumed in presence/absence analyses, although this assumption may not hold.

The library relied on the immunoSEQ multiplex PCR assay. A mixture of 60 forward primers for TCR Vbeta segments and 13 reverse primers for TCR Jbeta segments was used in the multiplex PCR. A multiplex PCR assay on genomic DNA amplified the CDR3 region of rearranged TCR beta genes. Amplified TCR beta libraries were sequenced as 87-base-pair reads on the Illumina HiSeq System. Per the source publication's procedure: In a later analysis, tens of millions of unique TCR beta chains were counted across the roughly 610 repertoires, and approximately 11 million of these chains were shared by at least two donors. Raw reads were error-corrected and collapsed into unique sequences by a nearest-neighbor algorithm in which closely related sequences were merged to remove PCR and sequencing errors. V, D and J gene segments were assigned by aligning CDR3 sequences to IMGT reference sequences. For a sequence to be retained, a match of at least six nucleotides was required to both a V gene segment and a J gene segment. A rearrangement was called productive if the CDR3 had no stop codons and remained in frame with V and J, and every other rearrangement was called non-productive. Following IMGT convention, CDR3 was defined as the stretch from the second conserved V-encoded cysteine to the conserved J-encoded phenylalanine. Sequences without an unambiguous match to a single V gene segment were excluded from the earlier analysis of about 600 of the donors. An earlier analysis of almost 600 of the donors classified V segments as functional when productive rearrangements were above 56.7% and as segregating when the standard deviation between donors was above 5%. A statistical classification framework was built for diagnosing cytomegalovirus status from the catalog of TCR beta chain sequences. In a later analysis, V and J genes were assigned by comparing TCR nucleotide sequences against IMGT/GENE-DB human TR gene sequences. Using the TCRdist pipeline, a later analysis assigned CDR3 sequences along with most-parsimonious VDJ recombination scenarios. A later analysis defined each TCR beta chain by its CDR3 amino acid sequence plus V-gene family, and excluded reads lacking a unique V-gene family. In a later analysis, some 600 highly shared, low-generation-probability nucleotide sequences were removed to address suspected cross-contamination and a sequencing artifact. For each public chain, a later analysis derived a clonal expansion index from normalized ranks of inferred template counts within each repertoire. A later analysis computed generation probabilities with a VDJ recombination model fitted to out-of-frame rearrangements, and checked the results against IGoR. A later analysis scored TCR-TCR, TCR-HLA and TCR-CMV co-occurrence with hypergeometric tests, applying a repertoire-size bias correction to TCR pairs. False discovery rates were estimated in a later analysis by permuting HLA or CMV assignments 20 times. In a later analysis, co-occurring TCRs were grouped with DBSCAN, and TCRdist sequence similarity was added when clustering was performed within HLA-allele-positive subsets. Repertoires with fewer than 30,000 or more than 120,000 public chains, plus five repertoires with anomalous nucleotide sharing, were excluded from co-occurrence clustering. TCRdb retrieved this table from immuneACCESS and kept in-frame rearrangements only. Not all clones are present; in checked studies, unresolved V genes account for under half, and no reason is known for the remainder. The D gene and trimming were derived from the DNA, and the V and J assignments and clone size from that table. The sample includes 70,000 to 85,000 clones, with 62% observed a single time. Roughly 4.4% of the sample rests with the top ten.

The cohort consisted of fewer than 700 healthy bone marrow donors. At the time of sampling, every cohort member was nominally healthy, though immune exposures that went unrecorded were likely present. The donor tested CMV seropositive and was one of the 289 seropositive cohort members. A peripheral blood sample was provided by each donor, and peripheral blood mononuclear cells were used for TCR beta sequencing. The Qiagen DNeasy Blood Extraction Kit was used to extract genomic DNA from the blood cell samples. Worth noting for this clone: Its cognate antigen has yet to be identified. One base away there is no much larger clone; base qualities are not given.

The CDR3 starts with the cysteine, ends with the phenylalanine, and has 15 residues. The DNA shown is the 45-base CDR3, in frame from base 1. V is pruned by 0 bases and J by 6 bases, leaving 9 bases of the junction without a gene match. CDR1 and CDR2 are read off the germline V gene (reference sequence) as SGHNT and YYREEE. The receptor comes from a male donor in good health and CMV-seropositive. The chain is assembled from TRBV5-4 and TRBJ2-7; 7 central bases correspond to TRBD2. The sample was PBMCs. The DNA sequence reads TGTGCCAGCAGCTTGGGGGGAGCGGGGAGGAGCGAGCAGTACTTC. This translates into CASSLGGAGRSEQYF.